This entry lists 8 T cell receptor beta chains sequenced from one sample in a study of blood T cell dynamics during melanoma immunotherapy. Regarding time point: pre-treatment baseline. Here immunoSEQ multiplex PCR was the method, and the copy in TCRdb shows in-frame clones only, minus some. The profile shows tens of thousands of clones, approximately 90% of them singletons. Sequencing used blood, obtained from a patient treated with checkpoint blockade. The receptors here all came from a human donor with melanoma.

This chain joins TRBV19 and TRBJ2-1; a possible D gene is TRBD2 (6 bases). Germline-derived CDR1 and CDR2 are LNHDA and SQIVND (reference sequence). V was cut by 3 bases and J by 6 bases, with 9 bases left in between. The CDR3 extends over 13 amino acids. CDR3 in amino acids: CASSILGGNEQFF. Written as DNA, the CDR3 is TGTGCCAGTAGTATTTTGGGGGGCAATGAGCAGTTCTTC.

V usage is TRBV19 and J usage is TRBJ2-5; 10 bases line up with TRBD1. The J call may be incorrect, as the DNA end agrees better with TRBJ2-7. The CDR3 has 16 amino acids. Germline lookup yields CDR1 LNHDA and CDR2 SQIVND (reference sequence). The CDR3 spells CASSVPRDRGSYEQYF. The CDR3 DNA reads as TGTGCCAGTAGTGTTCCCCGGGACAGGGGCTCCTACGAGCAGTACTTC.

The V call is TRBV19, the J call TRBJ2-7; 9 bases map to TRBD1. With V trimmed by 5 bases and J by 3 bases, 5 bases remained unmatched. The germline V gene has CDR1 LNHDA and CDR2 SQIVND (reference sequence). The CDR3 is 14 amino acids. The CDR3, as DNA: TGTGCCAGTAGTCCGGGACAGGGCCTCTACGAGCAGTACTTC. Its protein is CASSPGQGLYEQYF.

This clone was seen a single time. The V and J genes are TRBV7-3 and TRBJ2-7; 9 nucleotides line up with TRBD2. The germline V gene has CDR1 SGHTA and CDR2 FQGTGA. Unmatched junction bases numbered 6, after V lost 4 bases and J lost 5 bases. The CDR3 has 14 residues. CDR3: CASSSAGGTHEQYF. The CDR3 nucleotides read TGTGCCAGCAGCTCGGCGGGAGGGACCCACGAGCAGTACTTC.

The CDR3 protein is CASSEVGRGQGYGYTF. DNA for the CDR3: TGTGCCAGCAGTGAAGTTGGTCGGGGCCAAGGATATGGCTACACCTTC. The rearrangement uses TRBV6-1 and TRBJ1-2, with D tentatively TRBD1 (5 bases). Germline assignment: CDR1 MNHNS and CDR2 SASEGT. Trimming took off 1 base at V and 5 bases at J, with 17 bases between the two ends. CDR3 size: 16 residues.

The CDR3 loop reads CASSLWAGQGNPRSNQPQHF. The CDR3 DNA reads as TGTGCCAGCAGTTTATGGGCGGGACAGGGAAACCCTCGGAGCAATCAGCCCCAGCATTTT. This rearrangement joins TRBV27 to TRBJ1-5, with 9 bases matching TRBD1. The CDR3 length is 20 residues. Germline V gives CDR1 MNHEY, CDR2 SMNVEV (reference sequence). V lost 1 base to trimming and J lost 1 base; unmatched junction nucleotides: 14.

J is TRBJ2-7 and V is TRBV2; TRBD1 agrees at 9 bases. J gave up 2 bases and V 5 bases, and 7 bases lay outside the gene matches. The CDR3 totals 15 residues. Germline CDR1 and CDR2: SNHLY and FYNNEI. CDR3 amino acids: CASSSYRGLTYEQYF. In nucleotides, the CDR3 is TGTGCCAGCAGTTCCTACAGGGGGCTTACCTACGAGCAGTACTTC.

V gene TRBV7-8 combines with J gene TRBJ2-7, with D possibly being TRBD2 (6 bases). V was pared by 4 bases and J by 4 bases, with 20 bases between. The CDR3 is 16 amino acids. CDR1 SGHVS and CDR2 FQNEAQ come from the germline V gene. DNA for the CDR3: TGTGCCAGCAGCTCCCGCCCGGGACTTTCAGAATACGAGCAGTACTTC. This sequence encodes CASSSRPGLSEYEQYF. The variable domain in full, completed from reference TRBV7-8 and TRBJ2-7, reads GAGVSQSPRYKVAKRGQDVALRCDPISGHVSLFWYQQALGQGPEFLTYFQNEAQLDKSGLPSDRFFAERPEGSVSTLKIQRTQQEDSAVYLCASSSRPGLSEYEQYFGPGTRLTVT.